The rows below give T cell receptor beta chains drawn from one sample of a study of identical twins. TCRdb processed the 5' RACE reads anew with MiXCR; each CDR3 protein has one entry. The sample lists 200,000 to 250,000 distinct CDR3 sequences, about 12% seen once, with 4% in the top ten. This same sample was also taken into another study, of yellow fever vaccine responses in identical twins.

Input material: memory (CD45RO+) T cells sorted from blood. Receptors were obtained from a woman between 18 and 29 years old in good health. Both conserved end residues are part of each CDR3. Each record gives: D gene, V gene, J gene, clone size, CDR3 protein, CDR3 DNA. D genes are given only for firm matches. Clone sizes are given selectively: once, few, many, or a class where the clone is expanded.

d_call: TRBD1; v_call: TRBV11-1; j_call: TRBJ2-5; clone_size: many; cdr3_aa: CASSLDRGQETQYF; cdr3_nt: TGTGCCAGCAGCTTGGACAGGGGCCAAGAGACCCAGTACTTC
d_call: TRBD2; v_call: TRBV20-1; j_call: TRBJ2-3; clone_size: -; cdr3_aa: CSARDSSGRVDTQYF; cdr3_nt: TGCAGTGCTAGAGATTCTAGCGGGAGGGTAGATACGCAGTATTTT
d_call: -; v_call: TRBV11-2; j_call: TRBJ2-4; clone_size: many; cdr3_aa: CASSTGQLAKNIQYF; cdr3_nt: TGTGCCAGCAGCACCGGACAGCTAGCCAAAAACATTCAGTACTTC
d_call: -; v_call: TRBV4-2; j_call: TRBJ1-2; clone_size: -; cdr3_aa: CASSQDRAGDPYGYTF; cdr3_nt: TGTGCCAGCAGCCAAGATCGGGCAGGGGATCCCTATGGCTACACCTTC
d_call: TRBD1; v_call: TRBV5-4; j_call: TRBJ2-7; clone_size: -; cdr3_aa: CASSSYRGTYEQYF; cdr3_nt: TGTGCCAGCAGCTCATACAGGGGGACCTACGAGCAGTACTTC
d_call: -; v_call: TRBV6-2/TRBV6-3; j_call: TRBJ2-2; clone_size: -; cdr3_aa: CASSFPLRVSGELFF; cdr3_nt: TGTGCCAGCAGTTTCCCTCTCAGGGTTTCCGGGGAGCTGTTTTTT
d_call: TRBD1; v_call: TRBV7-6; j_call: TRBJ2-3; clone_size: -; cdr3_aa: CASSLGAQGATDTQYF; cdr3_nt: TGTGCCAGCAGCTTAGGGGCGCAGGGGGCTACAGATACGCAGTATTTT
d_call: TRBD1; v_call: TRBV29-1; j_call: TRBJ1-2; clone_size: -; cdr3_aa: CSVSVDRAYGYTF; cdr3_nt: TGCAGCGTTTCCGTCGACAGGGCCTATGGCTACACCTTC
d_call: TRBD1; v_call: TRBV9; j_call: TRBJ2-2; clone_size: many; cdr3_aa: CASSTSFPTGGMAGELFF; cdr3_nt: TGTGCCAGCAGCACGAGTTTTCCGACAGGGGGTATGGCCGGGGAGCTGTTTTTT
d_call: TRBD1; v_call: TRBV24-1; j_call: TRBJ2-7; clone_size: few; cdr3_aa: CATSDPGQGAREQYF; cdr3_nt: TGTGCCACCAGTGACCCGGGACAGGGGGCGCGGGAGCAGTACTTC
d_call: -; v_call: TRBV24-1; j_call: TRBJ2-3; clone_size: -; cdr3_aa: CATSDLETDTDTQYF; cdr3_nt: TGTGCCACCAGTGATTTGGAGACAGACACAGATACGCAGTATTTT
d_call: -; v_call: TRBV4-2; j_call: TRBJ2-6; clone_size: few; cdr3_aa: CASSQVGGAGANVLTF; cdr3_nt: TGTGCCAGCAGCCAAGTGGGAGGTGCTGGGGCCAACGTCCTGACTTTC
d_call: -; v_call: TRBV12-3/TRBV12-4; j_call: TRBJ1-1; clone_size: few; cdr3_aa: CASSSTDTEAFF; cdr3_nt: TGTGCCAGCAGTTCGACAGACACTGAAGCTTTCTTT
d_call: -; v_call: TRBV27; j_call: TRBJ2-3; clone_size: few; cdr3_aa: CASSILPGRSTDTQYF; cdr3_nt: TGTGCCAGCAGTATTCTTCCGGGACGTAGCACAGATACGCAGTATTTT
d_call: -; v_call: TRBV15; j_call: TRBJ2-1; clone_size: few; cdr3_aa: CATSRSSQGEQFF; cdr3_nt: TGTGCCACCAGCAGATCAAGTCAGGGCGAGCAGTTCTTC
d_call: TRBD2; v_call: TRBV27; j_call: TRBJ2-1; clone_size: few; cdr3_aa: CASSQQASGRVYNEQFF; cdr3_nt: TGTGCCAGCAGCCAACAGGCTAGCGGGAGGGTTTACAATGAGCAGTTCTTC
d_call: TRBD1; v_call: TRBV20-1; j_call: TRBJ1-1; clone_size: -; cdr3_aa: CSARDMDRDTEAFF; cdr3_nt: TGCAGTGCTAGAGATATGGACAGGGACACTGAAGCTTTCTTT
d_call: -; v_call: TRBV30; j_call: TRBJ2-5; clone_size: -; cdr3_aa: CAWSHGSPETQYF; cdr3_nt: TGTGCCTGGAGTCACGGGAGTCCGGAGACCCAGTACTTC
d_call: -; v_call: TRBV6-1; j_call: TRBJ2-3; clone_size: -; cdr3_aa: CASSRQVHYDTQYF; cdr3_nt: TGTGCCAGCAGTAGACAGGTTCATTACGATACGCAGTATTTT
d_call: -; v_call: TRBV5-1; j_call: TRBJ2-1; clone_size: -; cdr3_aa: CASSPTGINLNEQFF; cdr3_nt: TGCGCCAGCAGCCCCACGGGGATTAACCTAAATGAGCAGTTCTTC
d_call: -; v_call: TRBV15; j_call: TRBJ2-5; clone_size: -; cdr3_aa: CATSRDGGNEETQYF; cdr3_nt: TGTGCCACCAGCAGAGATGGAGGGAACGAAGAGACCCAGTACTTC
d_call: -; v_call: TRBV28; j_call: TRBJ2-1; clone_size: -; cdr3_aa: CASSWVEGHNEQFF; cdr3_nt: TGTGCCAGCAGTTGGGTGGAGGGGCACAATGAGCAGTTCTTC
d_call: -; v_call: TRBV15; j_call: TRBJ2-5; clone_size: few; cdr3_aa: CATRGQTQETQYF; cdr3_nt: TGTGCCACCCGAGGGCAGACCCAAGAGACCCAGTACTTC